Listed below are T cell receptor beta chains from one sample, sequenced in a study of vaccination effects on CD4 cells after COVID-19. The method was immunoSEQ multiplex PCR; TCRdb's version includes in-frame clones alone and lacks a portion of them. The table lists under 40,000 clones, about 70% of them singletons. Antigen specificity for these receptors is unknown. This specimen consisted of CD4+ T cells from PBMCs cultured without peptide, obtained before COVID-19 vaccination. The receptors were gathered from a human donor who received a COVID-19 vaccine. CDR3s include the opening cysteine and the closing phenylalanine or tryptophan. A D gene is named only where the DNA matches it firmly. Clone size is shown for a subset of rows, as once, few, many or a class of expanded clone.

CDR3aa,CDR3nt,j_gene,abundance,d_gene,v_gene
CASSLQGVGAGELFF,TGTGCCAGCAGTCTACAGGGAGTTGGAGCCGGGGAGCTGTTTTTT,TRBJ2-2,-,-,TRBV6-2/TRBV6-3
CASSFGQGLAKNIQYF,TGTGCCAGCAGTTTCGGCCAAGGGCTAGCCAAAAACATTCAGTACTTC,TRBJ2-4,-,-,TRBV28
CASLPSTGDTQYF,TGTGCCAGCCTTCCTTCAACAGGGGATACGCAGTATTTT,TRBJ2-3,-,-,TRBV6-6
CASSAGQPNEKLFF,TGTGCCAGCAGTGCGGGACAGCCTAATGAAAAACTGTTTTTT,TRBJ1-4,-,TRBD1,TRBV2
CASRETGRAKNIQYF,TGTGCCAGCAGGGAAACCGGACGAGCCAAAAACATTCAGTACTTC,TRBJ2-4,-,-,TRBV6-6
CASSEGGWESTYEQYF,TGCGCCAGCAGTGAAGGAGGTTGGGAGAGTACCTACGAGCAGTACTTC,TRBJ2-7,few,-,TRBV10-2
CSASRGAGEAFF,TGCAGTGCTAGTCGAGGGGCGGGTGAAGCTTTCTTT,TRBJ1-1,-,-,TRBV20-1
CASSYTYRRDQPQHF,TGTGCCAGCAGTTACACCTACCGGAGGGATCAGCCCCAGCATTTT,TRBJ1-5,-,-,TRBV6-5
CASSIRGPTYEQYF,TGTGCCAGCTCGATAAGGGGACCCACCTACGAGCAGTACTTC,TRBJ2-7,few,-,TRBV18
CASRRLLPGTGELFF,TGTGCCAGCAGACGTTTACTCCCCGGGACCGGGGAGCTGTTTTTT,TRBJ2-2,few,-,TRBV7-8
CASSSTTRQPQHF,TGTGCCAGCAGTTCTACGACTCGTCAGCCCCAGCATTTT,TRBJ1-5,-,-,TRBV6-5
CASSAGTTGNEQFF,TGTGCCAGCAGCGCCGGGACTACTGGCAATGAGCAGTTCTTC,TRBJ2-1,-,TRBD2,TRBV9
CASSAASYNEQFF,TGTGCCAGCTCAGCGGCCAGCTACAATGAGCAGTTCTTC,TRBJ2-1,-,-,TRBV18
CATSESTSGPYNEQFF,TGTGCCACCAGTGAAAGTACTAGCGGGCCCTACAATGAGCAGTTCTTC,TRBJ2-1,-,TRBD2,TRBV24-1
CARAPPRGGKRADSDGELFF,TGTGCCAGGGCCCCTCCGCGAGGCGGGAAAAGGGCTGACTCCGACGGGGAGCTGTTTTTT,TRBJ2-2,-,-,TRBV27
CAIKDRPNNYGYTF,TGTGCCATCAAGGACAGGCCCAATAACTATGGCTACACCTTC,TRBJ1-2,few,TRBD1,TRBV10-3
CASSLEVANRWAFF,TGTGCCAGCAGCTTGGAGGTCGCTAACAGGTGGGCTTTCTTT,TRBJ1-1,-,-,TRBV5-5
CASSLTYTEAFF,TGTGCCAGCAGCTTAACGTACACTGAAGCTTTCTTT,TRBJ1-1,-,-,TRBV11-1
CASSLGTANTEAFF,TGCGCCAGCAGCTTGGGGACAGCGAACACTGAAGCTTTCTTT,TRBJ1-1,few,-,TRBV5-1
CASSLDRGHTGELFF,TGTGCCAGCTCTCTCGACAGGGGGCACACCGGGGAGCTGTTTTTT,TRBJ2-2,once,TRBD1,TRBV18
CASKLMSIEPQHF,TGTGCCAGCAAGTTAATGAGTATAGAGCCCCAGCATTTT,TRBJ1-5,few,-,TRBV5-8
CASSDSGRARQPQHF,TGTGCCAGCAGTGACTCCGGCAGGGCTCGTCAGCCCCAGCATTTT,TRBJ1-5,-,-,TRBV28
CASREAGAWITSSTDTQYF,TGTGCCAGCAGAGAAGCGGGAGCCTGGATCACTTCTAGCACAGATACGCAGTATTTT,TRBJ2-3,-,TRBD2,TRBV2
CASSLYRGDRGRGGYTF,TGTGCCAGCAGCCTGTATCGAGGGGACAGGGGCCGAGGAGGCTACACCTTC,TRBJ1-2,-,TRBD1,TRBV14
CASSLNYGYTF,TGTGCCAGCAGTTTAAACTATGGCTACACCTTC,TRBJ1-2,-,-,TRBV12-3/TRBV12-4
CASSFPSGRSAGELFF,TGTGCCAGCAGCTTCCCTAGCGGGAGAAGTGCCGGGGAGCTGTTTTTT,TRBJ2-2,-,TRBD2,TRBV7-9
CASSPGGLLLGDYGYTF,TGCGCCAGCAGCCCGGGCGGTCTACTCCTCGGGGACTATGGCTACACCTTC,TRBJ1-2,-,-,TRBV4-1
CASADRGNYGYTF,TGTGCCAGCGCGGACAGGGGGAACTATGGCTACACCTTC,TRBJ1-2,-,TRBD1,TRBV19
CASSPEAGGNTGELFF,TGTGCCAGCAGCCCCGAAGCAGGGGGAAACACCGGGGAGCTGTTTTTT,TRBJ2-2,-,TRBD1,TRBV4-2
CASSELAGDEQFF,TGTGCCAGCAGTGAGTTAGCGGGGGACGAGCAGTTCTTC,TRBJ2-1,-,TRBD2,TRBV6-4
CASSFTGGTEAFF,TGTGCCAGCAGCTTTACAGGGGGCACTGAAGCTTTCTTT,TRBJ1-1,-,TRBD1,TRBV5-8
CSVEQGRQTQYF,TGCAGCGTTGAGCAGGGGAGGCAGACCCAGTACTTC,TRBJ2-5,once,-,TRBV29-1
CASSARASGRTDTQYF,TGTGCCAGCAGTGCCCGGGCTAGCGGGCGCACAGATACGCAGTATTTT,TRBJ2-3,-,TRBD2,TRBV2
CASSGNSLNTEAFF,TGTGCCAGCAGCGGTAACAGCCTGAACACTGAAGCTTTCTTT,TRBJ1-1,few,-,TRBV9
CASSLVGTGGFTEAFF,TGCGCCAGCAGCTTGGTTGGGACAGGGGGGTTCACTGAAGCTTTCTTT,TRBJ1-1,-,TRBD1,TRBV5-1
CASFSGQGSHEQYF,TGTGCCAGCTTCTCCGGACAGGGTTCCCACGAGCAGTACTTC,TRBJ2-7,-,TRBD1,TRBV6-5
CASSQTAGRIYEQYF,TGTGCCAGCAGCCAAACGGCAGGGCGAATCTACGAGCAGTACTTC,TRBJ2-7,-,-,TRBV3-1/TRBV3-2
CASSHPGQGNYGYTF,TGCGCCAGCAGCCACCCGGGACAGGGAAACTATGGCTACACCTTC,TRBJ1-2,-,TRBD1,TRBV4-1
CASSFSGTGSYEQYF,TGTGCCAGCAGTTTCTCCGGGACAGGTTCCTACGAGCAGTACTTC,TRBJ2-7,-,TRBD1,TRBV27
CASSLEGAANHGEQFF,TGCGCCAGCAGCTTGGAGGGCGCGGCCAACCATGGGGAGCAGTTCTTC,TRBJ2-1,-,-,TRBV5-1
CSASHLSGTQYF,TGCAGTGCTAGTCATTTGAGCGGTACGCAGTATTTT,TRBJ2-3,-,-,TRBV20-1
CASSPRDRGYDGYTF,TGCGCCAGCAGCCCCCGGGACAGGGGCTATGATGGCTACACCTTC,TRBJ1-2,-,TRBD1,TRBV5-1
CASSEIEGTEAFF,TGTGCCAGCAGTGAAATAGAGGGAACTGAAGCTTTCTTT,TRBJ1-1,once,-,TRBV6-4
CASSAPRRQVF,TGTGCCAGCAGCGCACCCCGCCGGCAGGTCTTC,TRBJ2-1,-,-,TRBV2
CASSFQGAYEQYF,TGTGCCAGCAGTTTTCAGGGAGCCTACGAGCAGTACTTC,TRBJ2-7,-,-,TRBV12-3/TRBV12-4
CASSLGHNTEAFF,TGTGCCAGCAGTCTGGGGCATAACACTGAAGCTTTCTTT,TRBJ1-1,once,-,TRBV2
CSVERINTEAFF,TGCAGCGTTGAACGGATTAACACTGAAGCTTTCTTT,TRBJ1-1,few,-,TRBV29-1
CASSETRGGFYGYTF,TGTGCCAGCAGTGAAACTAGGGGCGGATTTTATGGCTACACCTTC,TRBJ1-2,few,-,TRBV25-1
CASSTLRTRKETQYF,TGCGCCAGCAGTACGCTCCGGACAAGAAAAGAGACCCAGTACTTC,TRBJ2-5,-,-,TRBV5-1
CASSNRAHSDEAFF,TGTGCCAGCTCTAATAGGGCCCACAGCGATGAAGCTTTCTTT,TRBJ1-1,-,-,TRBV7-9
CSASLWGQPQHF,TGCAGTGCTAGTCTTTGGGGTCAGCCCCAGCATTTT,TRBJ1-5,-,-,TRBV20-1
CASTHSGRGELFF,TGTGCCAGCACCCATAGCGGGAGGGGGGAGCTGTTTTTT,TRBJ2-2,few,TRBD2,TRBV12-3/TRBV12-4
CASTDGGDYNEQFF,TGTGCCAGCACCGACGGGGGGGACTACAATGAGCAGTTCTTC,TRBJ2-1,-,TRBD2,TRBV6-5
CASSKQGLGQPQHF,TGTGCCAGCAGTAAACAGGGGCTGGGTCAGCCCCAGCATTTT,TRBJ1-5,-,TRBD1,TRBV2
CSATRGTEAFF,TGCAGTGCTACAAGGGGTACTGAAGCTTTCTTT,TRBJ1-1,once,-,TRBV20-1